A single sample gave rise to the 20 T cell receptor beta chains below, sequenced in a study of blood T cell repertoires in COVID-19. The repertoire was sequenced with immunoSEQ multiplex PCR; TCRdb's copy has only in-frame clones and lacks some. The repertoire has about 250,000 clones, 88% of them found once; the top ten carry around 0.8%. Material: peripheral blood. The receptors originated from a woman between 25 and 40 years old with acute or convalescent COVID-19.

This clone showed up just a few times. The chain is built from TRBV25-1 and TRBJ2-1; no firm D call. The CDR3 is 13 amino acids. Trimming took off 1 base at V and 12 bases at J, with 13 bases between the two ends. Germline V gene data show CDR1 as MGHDK and CDR2 as SYGVNS. CDR3 sequence (DNA): TGTGCCAGCAGTGAATTTGGCGCGGATTGGCAGTTCTTC. This encodes CASSEFGADWQFF.

The chain has TRBV11-2 and TRBJ1-1, with D unresolved. The CDR3 covers 10 residues. Trimming shortened V by 8 bases and J by 7 bases, and 8 bases separated the two germline ends. Germline V gene sequence: CDR1 SGHAT, CDR2 FQNNGV. CDR3 sequence (DNA): TGTGCCAGCGCCTACGTTGAAGCTTTCTTT. Translation gives CASAYVEAFF.

The chain uses TRBV4-3 and TRBJ2-1; 11 bases are a match to TRBD2. The CDR3 length is 15 residues. CDR1 is LGHNA, CDR2 YSLEER, per germline. V lost 4 bases, J lost 8 bases, and 7 bases stayed unmatched. The CDR3 sequence: CASSPTSGNIYEQFF. The CDR3 region has the DNA TGCGCCAGCAGCCCGACTAGCGGGAATATCTATGAGCAGTTCTTC.

The chain couples TRBV7-9 to TRBJ2-7; 9 nucleotides line up with TRBD1. CDR3 length equals 15 residues. V shed 4 bases and J 4 bases; nucleotides not matched to a gene: 8. Germline CDR1 SEHNR, CDR2 FQNEAQ (reference sequence). The CDR3 nucleotides read TGTGCCAGCAGCTGGGGATGGGACAGGGAATACGAGCAGTACTTC. Translating it yields CASSWGWDREYEQYF. Using reference TRBV7-9 and TRBJ2-7 for the parts outside the CDR3, the full variable domain is DTGVSQNPRHKITKRGQNVTFRCDPISEHNRLYWYRQTLGQGPEFLTYFQNEAQLEKSRLLSDRFSAERPKGSFSTLEIQRTEQGDSAMYLCASSWGWDREYEQYFGPGTRLTVT.

This chain uses TRBV19 with TRBJ2-5; 9 bases line up with TRBD1. The V gene end was trimmed by 3 bases and the J gene end by 0 bases; junction bases not matched to a gene: 2. Germline values: CDR1 LNHDA, CDR2 SQIVND (reference sequence). The CDR3 totals 15 residues. The DNA of the CDR3 is TGTGCCAGTAGTATGGGGGACAGGGACCAAGAGACCCAGTACTTC. Translated, it gives CASSMGDRDQETQYF.

The V gene is TRBV7-9, the J gene TRBJ2-7; the D gene is possibly TRBD1 (6 bases). With 2 bases removed from V and 3 bases from J, the gap between germline ends came to 11 bases. Germline V gives CDR1 SEHNR, CDR2 FQNEAQ (reference sequence). The CDR3 has 14 residues. The CDR3 loop is CASSLSTGIYEQYF. In DNA form, the CDR3 reads TGTGCCAGCAGCTTAAGCACAGGGATCTACGAGCAGTACTTC.

The chain recombines TRBV19 with TRBJ1-6; 9 bases align to TRBD1. The CDR3 contains 15 residues. Trimming cost V 4 bases and J 6 bases; bases outside gene matches: 4. Germline assignment: CDR1 LNHDA and CDR2 SQIVND (reference sequence). The CDR3 protein is CASSKATGGNSPLHF. The CDR3, as DNA: TGTGCCAGTAGTAAAGCGACAGGGGGTAATTCACCCCTCCACTTT.

V usage is TRBV11-2 and J usage is TRBJ2-2; TRBD2 matches at 7 bases. The V and J ends lost 1 base and 6 bases, in that order; junction bases with no gene match: 8. This CDR3 spans 16 amino acids. Germline values: CDR1 SGHAT, CDR2 FQNNGV. CDR3: CASSLGRRGDSGELFF. Written as DNA, the CDR3 is TGTGCCAGCAGCTTAGGAAGACGGGGGGATTCCGGGGAGCTGTTTTTT. Based on the CDR3 plus reference TRBV11-2 and TRBJ2-2, the full variable domain is EAGVAQSPRYKIIEKRQSVAFWCNPISGHATLYWYQQILGQGPKLLIQFQNNGVVDDSQLPKDRFSAERLKGVDSTLKIQPAKLEDSAVYLCASSLGRRGDSGELFFGEGSRLTVL.

The gene calls are TRBV6-5 and TRBJ2-2; maybe TRBD2 (6 bases). The CDR3 is 15 amino acids. V gave up 4 bases and J gave up 0 bases, with 9 bases separating them. Germline values: CDR1 MNHEY, CDR2 SVGAGI. CDR3 protein: CASSWEATNTGELFF. The CDR3 nucleotides read TGTGCCAGCAGTTGGGAGGCCACGAACACCGGGGAGCTGTTTTTT.

This sequence joins TRBV10-2 and TRBJ2-7, with 9 bases aligning to TRBD2. The CDR3 is made up of 14 amino acids. Germline V gives CDR1 WSHSY, CDR2 SAAADI. V gave up 4 bases and J gave up 7 bases; unmatched junction bases: 8. The CDR3, as DNA: TGCGCCAGCAGTGGGGCGGGAGGGCCCGGAGAGCAGTACTTC. It is translated as CASSGAGGPGEQYF.

The rearrangement links TRBV19 to TRBJ2-7; D is unresolved. CDR3 length: 15 residues. CDR1 is LNHDA, CDR2 SQIVND, per germline (reference sequence). The germline V and J ends were trimmed by 4 bases and 2 bases, with 15 bases remaining between them. The CDR3 nucleotides are TGTGCCAGTAGTAATACAGCCGCTACCCCCTACGAGCAGTACTTC. It translates to CASSNTAATPYEQYF.

The gene calls are TRBV6-5 and TRBJ2-3; TRBD2 is a possible D gene (5 bases). V shed 3 bases and J shed 2 bases, with 9 bases lying between them. This CDR3 contains 14 residues. The germline CDR1 and CDR2 sequences are MNHEY and SVGAGI. The CDR3 DNA sequence: TGTGCCAGCAGTTATTCGCTAGCCACAGATACGCAGTATTTT. Amino acid sequence: CASSYSLATDTQYF.

This clone appeared a few times. The V and J genes are TRBV7-7 and TRBJ2-1, with D possibly being TRBD2 (6 bases). Trimming pared 4 bases from V and 0 bases from J, leaving 16 bases between. Germline V gives CDR1 SSHAT, CDR2 FNYEAQ (reference sequence). The CDR3 runs to 17 residues. The CDR3 DNA follows: TGTGCCAGCAGCTCACCTAGCGCGGGACGCTCCTACAATGAGCAGTTCTTC. It encodes CASSSPSAGRSYNEQFF.

This clone has just one count. This sequence joins TRBV23-1 and TRBJ2-7; 7 bases map to TRBD1. TRBV23-1 is treated as an ORF (open reading frame) with a function not yet certain. CDR3 length: 15 amino acids. V lost 0 bases, J lost 0 bases, and 2 bases stayed unmatched. The CDR3: CASSQSRDSSYEQYF. The CDR3, as DNA: TGCGCCAGCAGTCAATCTAGGGACAGCTCCTACGAGCAGTACTTC.

The V call is TRBV28, the J call TRBJ1-1; D is uncertain. From germline, CDR1 is MDHEN and CDR2 SYDVKM. CDR3 length: 11 amino acids. With 10 bases removed from V and 4 bases from J, the gap between germline ends came to 10 bases. The chain's CDR3 is CATQRGTEAFF. The CDR3 region has the DNA TGTGCCACCCAGCGGGGCACTGAAGCTTTCTTT.

This clone was seen a handful of times. The V and J genes are TRBV4-1 and TRBJ1-2, with D maybe TRBD1 (6 bases). Germline CDR1 reads MGHRA; CDR2 reads YSYEKL. Trimming took off 1 base at V and 3 bases at J, with 9 bases between the two ends. This CDR3 has 14 residues. The CDR3 DNA sequence: TGCGCCAGCAGCCAAGGACAGGAGGACTATGGCTACACCTTC. Amino acid sequence: CASSQGQEDYGYTF.

A few counts support this clone. V gene TRBV7-9 combines with J gene TRBJ1-2; D perhaps matches TRBD1 (6 bases). This CDR3 spans 14 amino acids. Germline V lookup: CDR1 SEHNR, CDR2 FQNEAQ (reference sequence). V was cut by 6 bases and J by 4 bases, with 15 bases left in between. CDR3 DNA: TGTGCCAGCAGTTATTCCGGGACAAGCTATGGCTACACCTTC. Protein: CASSYSGTSYGYTF. Complete variable domain (other parts from reference TRBV7-9 and TRBJ1-2): DTGVSQNPRHKITKRGQNVTFRCDPISEHNRLYWYRQTLGQGPEFLTYFQNEAQLEKSRLLSDRFSAERPKGSFSTLEIQRTEQGDSAMYLCASSYSGTSYGYTFGSGTRLTVV.

This chain uses TRBV12-5 with TRBJ2-4; 7 bases fit TRBD2. Germline V CDR1 and CDR2: LGHNT, FRNRAP. V was pared by 2 bases and J by 8 bases, with 9 bases of the junction left unmatched. The CDR3 totals 15 residues. CDR3 sequence reads: CASGLRGGSYDIQYF. In nucleotides, the CDR3 is TGTGCTAGTGGTTTGAGAGGCGGGAGTTATGACATTCAGTACTTC.

In this sample, this clone turned up a few times. V is TRBV3-1 (or the pseudogene TRBV3-2) and J is TRBJ2-2; 10 bases agree with TRBD2. The length of the CDR3 is 16 residues. J lost 7 bases, V lost 2 bases, and 7 bases had no gene match. In germline, CDR1 is LGHDT, CDR2 YNNKEL (reference sequence). Here the CDR3 DNA reads TGTGCCAGCAGCCAATCTGGACTAGCGGTAAACGGGGAGCTGTTTTTT. Protein: CASSQSGLAVNGELFF.

This clone was counted once. The rearrangement links TRBV3-1 (or the pseudogene TRBV3-2) to TRBJ2-1; perhaps TRBD2 as D (6 bases). Trimming took off 0 bases at V and 3 bases at J, with 9 bases between the two ends. CDR3 length equals 15 residues. CDR1 is LGHDT, CDR2 YNNKEL, per germline (reference sequence). CDR3 amino acids: CASSQELRDYNEQFF. The CDR3 DNA follows: TGTGCCAGCAGCCAAGAGTTGCGGGACTACAATGAGCAGTTCTTC.